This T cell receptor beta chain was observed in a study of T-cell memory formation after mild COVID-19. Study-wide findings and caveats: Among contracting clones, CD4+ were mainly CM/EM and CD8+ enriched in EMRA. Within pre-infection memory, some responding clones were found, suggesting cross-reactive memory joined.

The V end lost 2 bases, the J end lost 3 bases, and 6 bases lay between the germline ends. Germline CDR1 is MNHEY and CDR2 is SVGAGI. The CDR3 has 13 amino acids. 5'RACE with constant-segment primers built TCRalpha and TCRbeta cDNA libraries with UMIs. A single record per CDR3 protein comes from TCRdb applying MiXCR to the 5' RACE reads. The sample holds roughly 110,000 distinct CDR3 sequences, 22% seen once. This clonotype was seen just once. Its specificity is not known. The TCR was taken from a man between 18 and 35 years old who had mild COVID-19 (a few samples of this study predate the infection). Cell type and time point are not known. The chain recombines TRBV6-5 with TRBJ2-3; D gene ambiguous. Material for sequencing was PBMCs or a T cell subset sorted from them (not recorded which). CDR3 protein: CASSYMGTDTQYF. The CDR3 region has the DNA TGTGCCAGCAGTTACATGGGGACAGATACGCAGTATTTT.